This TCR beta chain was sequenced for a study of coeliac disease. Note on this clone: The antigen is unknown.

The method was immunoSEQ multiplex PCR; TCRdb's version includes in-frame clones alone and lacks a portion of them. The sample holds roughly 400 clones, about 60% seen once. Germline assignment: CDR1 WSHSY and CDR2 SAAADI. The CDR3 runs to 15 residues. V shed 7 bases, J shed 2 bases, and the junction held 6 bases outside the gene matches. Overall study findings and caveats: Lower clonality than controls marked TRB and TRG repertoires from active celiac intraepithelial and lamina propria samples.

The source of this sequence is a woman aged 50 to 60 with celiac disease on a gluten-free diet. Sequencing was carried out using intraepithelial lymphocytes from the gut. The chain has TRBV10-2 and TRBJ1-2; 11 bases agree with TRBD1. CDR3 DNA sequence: TGCGCCAGCAACCCCGGACAGGGGGCGAACTATGGCTACACCTTC. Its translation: CASNPGQGANYGYTF.